This entry lists 28 T cell receptor beta chains sequenced from one sample in a study of blood T cell repertoires in COVID-19. Sequenced by immunoSEQ multiplex PCR; TCRdb stores in-frame clones only, minus some. The sample lists 120,000 to 150,000 clones, around four fifths seen once, with 6.2% in the top ten. Material for sequencing was PBMCs or T cells enriched from blood (not recorded which). These receptors all stem from a woman between 40 and 55 years old who had recovered from COVID-19.

DNA for the CDR3: TGTGCCAGCAGCGAAACAGGGGTAGTGGTGAATGAGCAGTTCTTC. Its protein product is CASSETGVVVNEQFF. The gene calls are TRBV9 and TRBJ2-1, with TRBD1 identical over 7 bases. The germline V gene has CDR1 SGDLS and CDR2 YYNGEE. The V gene end was trimmed by 3 bases and the J gene end by 7 bases; junction bases not matched to a gene: 10. The CDR3 is 15 amino acids.

The V gene is TRBV27, the J gene TRBJ2-1; the match to TRBD2 covers 7 bases. Unmatched junction bases numbered 9, after V lost 3 bases and J lost 4 bases. CDR1 is MNHEY and CDR2 is SMNVEV in the germline V gene (reference sequence). The CDR3 is made up of 16 amino acids. Written as DNA, the CDR3 is TGTGCCAGCAGTTTGCCCGGCGGCGGGGGTTACAATGAGCAGTTCTTC. This codes for CASSLPGGGGYNEQFF.

The chain couples TRBV24-1 to TRBJ2-7, with 10 bases aligning to TRBD1. The CDR3 sequence is 13 residues long. Germline values: CDR1 KGHDR, CDR2 SFDVKD. Losses at the gene ends were 4 bases for V and 13 bases for J; bases not matched to a gene: 9. The CDR3 sequence: CATSEKTGGGTYF. In nucleotides, the CDR3 is TGTGCCACCAGTGAAAAGACAGGGGGCGGTACATACTTC.

The chain combines TRBV24-1 with TRBJ2-1; TRBD2 matches at 12 bases. This CDR3 has 19 amino acids. After removal of 0 bases from V and 9 bases from J, the junction contained 14 bases not matched to a gene. The germline gives CDR1 KGHDR, CDR2 SFDVKD. CDR3 sequence (DNA): TGTGCCACCAGTGATTTGCAAACGGCTAGCGGGGGGGTTATCGGTGAGCAGTTCTTC. This codes for CATSDLQTASGGVIGEQFF.

This sequence joins TRBV24-1 and TRBJ2-1; D is possibly TRBD2 (6 bases). V was cut by 3 bases and J by 4 bases, with 12 bases left in between. CDR1 is KGHDR, CDR2 SFDVKD, per germline. This CDR3 contains 15 residues. The CDR3 DNA follows: TGTGCCACCAGTGATGGGGGACTTGGATACAATGAGCAGTTCTTC. As protein: CATSDGGLGYNEQFF.

The genes are TRBV19 and TRBJ1-2; D gene unclear. The CDR3 has 14 amino acids. The ends were cut back, 8 bases at V and 6 bases at J, with 19 bases in the middle. Germline values: CDR1 LNHDA, CDR2 SQIVND (reference sequence). CDR3 residues: CASGPKQRRDGYTF. The DNA of the CDR3 is TGTGCCAGTGGGCCTAAACAGAGAAGAGATGGCTACACCTTC.

The chain joins TRBV15 to TRBJ2-3, with TRBD1 matching over 9 bases. The germline V gene encodes CDR1 LNHNV and CDR2 YYDKDF (reference sequence). This CDR3 has 16 amino acids. After removal of 0 bases from V and 3 bases from J, the junction contained 4 bases not matched to a gene. In nucleotides, the CDR3 is TGTGCCACCAGCAGAGAGAGGGGACAGGGAACAGATACGCAGTATTTT. Its translation: CATSRERGQGTDTQYF.

The rearrangement uses TRBV18 and TRBJ2-6; a possible D gene is TRBD2 (5 bases). The CDR3 has 16 residues. CDR1 KGHSH and CDR2 LQKENI come from the germline V gene. V shed 5 bases and J shed 0 bases, with 11 bases lying between them. The CDR3, as DNA: TGTGCCAGCTCAGGAGGACCGTACTCTGGGGCCAACGTCCTGACTTTC. Translation gives CASSGGPYSGANVLTF.

The chain links TRBV19 to TRBJ2-3, with TRBD2 identical over 11 bases. After removal of 5 bases from V and 7 bases from J, the junction contained 8 bases not matched to a gene. This CDR3 region has 15 residues. CDR1 is LNHDA, CDR2 SQIVND, per germline (reference sequence). The CDR3 reads CASSSLAGERYTQYF. CDR3 nucleotides: TGTGCCAGTAGTTCACTAGCGGGGGAAAGGTATACGCAGTATTTT.

This chain connects TRBV4-2 to TRBJ1-1; D gene unclear. Per germline, CDR1 LGHNA and CDR2 YNFKEQ. This CDR3 is 15 amino acids long. Trimming shortened V by 0 bases and J by 1 base, and 9 bases separated the two germline ends. The CDR3 reads CASSQDLARNTEAFF. The DNA of the CDR3 is TGTGCCAGCAGCCAAGATCTCGCCAGGAACACTGAAGCTTTCTTT.

The chain has TRBV12-3 or TRBV12-4 and TRBJ1-4, with a possible D match to TRBD1 (5 bases). The CDR3 covers 12 residues. Trimming took off 3 bases at V and 7 bases at J, with 6 bases between the two ends. The CDR3 DNA sequence: TGTGCCAGCAGTTTGGGGGGTGAAAAACTGTTTTTT. It encodes CASSLGGEKLFF.

The chain links TRBV28 to TRBJ2-7, with 13 bases that match TRBD2. From germline, CDR1 is MDHEN and CDR2 SYDVKM. The length of the CDR3 is 13 residues. V lost 8 bases and J lost 3; bases outside the gene matches: 1. The CDR3 nucleotides read TGTGCCAGCGGGACTAGCGGGGACTACGAGCAGTACTTC. It translates to CASGTSGDYEQYF.

There are a few counts of this clone. The rearrangement links TRBV5-8 to TRBJ1-4; TRBD1 is a possible D gene (6 bases). V was pared by 4 bases and J by 8 bases, with 18 bases between. CDR1 is SGHTS and CDR2 is YDEGEE in the germline V gene. The CDR3 runs 15 residues. CDR3 DNA sequence: TGTGCCAGCAGCCGAGGGGGGGTTTTGTCGGAAAAACTGTTTTTT. Encoded protein: CASSRGGVLSEKLFF.

The chain uses TRBV5-1 and TRBJ2-1, with 8 bases identical to TRBD1. The CDR3 is 15 residues long. Germline V gene sequence: CDR1 SGHRS, CDR2 YFSETQ. Losses at the gene ends were 4 bases for V and 2 bases for J; bases not matched to a gene: 5. The DNA for the CDR3 is TGCGCCAGCAGCCAGACAGGGGTGACCTACAATGAGCAGTTCTTC. Its protein product is CASSQTGVTYNEQFF.

This sequence joins TRBV5-4 and TRBJ2-3; 11 bases agree with TRBD2. Germline values: CDR1 SGHNT, CDR2 YYREEE (reference sequence). The CDR3 loop spans 16 amino acids. With V trimmed by 0 bases and J by 2 bases, 2 bases remained unmatched. CDR3: CASSLALAGDTDTQYF. DNA of the CDR3: TGTGCCAGCAGCTTGGCACTAGCGGGGGACACAGATACGCAGTATTTT.

This chain connects TRBV3-1 (or the pseudogene TRBV3-2) to TRBJ2-1, with TRBD2 matching over 8 bases. Germline lookup yields CDR1 LGHDT and CDR2 YNNKEL (reference sequence). The CDR3 has 18 amino acids. The J segment lost 8 bases and the V segment lost 0 bases, leaving 15 bases of the junction unmatched. CDR3 loop: CASSQEPGLVSPGDEQFF. As DNA, the CDR3 is TGTGCCAGCAGCCAAGAGCCGGGACTAGTATCCCCCGGGGATGAGCAGTTCTTC.

This clone was seen only a few times. This chain connects TRBV2 to TRBJ1-2; 9 bases fit TRBD1. J gave up 6 bases and V 4 bases, and 6 bases lay outside the gene matches. Germline V gene lookup returns CDR1 SNHLY and CDR2 FYNNEI. The CDR3 covers 14 residues. CDR3 DNA: TGTGCCAGCAGTGCAGGGACAGGGATAAATGGCTACACCTTC. Translation: CASSAGTGINGYTF.

CDR3 protein: CASSLRGNTEAFF. Written as DNA, the CDR3 is TGTGCCAGCAGCTTGAGAGGGAACACTGAAGCTTTCTTT. J is TRBJ1-1 and V is TRBV7-2; no clear D gene. The V gene lost 3 bases and the J gene lost 1 base, with 6 bases spanning the gap. The CDR3 sequence is 13 residues long. Germline V gives CDR1 SGHTA, CDR2 FQGNSA.

V and J are TRBV10-1 and TRBJ1-2; 7 bases agree with TRBD1. The V and J ends lost 6 bases and 4 bases, in that order; junction bases with no gene match: 8. The length of the CDR3 is 14 residues. Germline lookup yields CDR1 WNHNN and CDR2 SYGVQD (reference sequence). CDR3 nucleotides: TGCGCCAGCAGCCGGGACAGAACCTTCTATGGCTACACCTTC. Translation gives CASSRDRTFYGYTF.

V is TRBV19 and J is TRBJ1-5; D may be TRBD1 (6 bases). CDR1 is LNHDA, CDR2 SQIVND, per germline (reference sequence). V was shortened by 3 bases and J by 6 bases, with 15 bases between the two germline ends. This CDR3 has 15 residues. CDR3 residues: CASSIRGGAGQPQHF. DNA for the CDR3: TGTGCCAGTAGTATCCGCGGGGGCGCCGGTCAGCCCCAGCATTTT.

The sample holds one count of this clone. The chain uses TRBV27 and TRBJ2-5, with no clear D. The CDR3 is 13 amino acids. V lost 3 bases and J lost 2, with 7 bases in between. CDR1 and CDR2 from the germline V gene are MNHEY and SMNVEV (reference sequence). The CDR3 nucleotides read TGTGCCAGCAGTTTGGCATTGCAAGAGACCCAGTACTTC. Translating gives CASSLALQETQYF.

The chain links TRBV19 to TRBJ2-3; 8 bases align to TRBD1. This CDR3 has 14 residues. The ends lost 2 bases at V and 5 bases at J; junction bases unmatched: 3. The germline V gene encodes CDR1 LNHDA and CDR2 SQIVND (reference sequence). CDR3 DNA: TGTGCCAGTAGTATACAGGGGGCTAGAGATACGCAGTATTTT. Translating it yields CASSIQGARDTQYF.

Here the CDR3 reads CASSLEEAPQHF. The DNA of the CDR3 is TGTGCCAGCAGCTTAGAAGAGGCGCCCCAGCATTTT. The rearrangement links TRBV7-9 to TRBJ1-5; D gene ambiguous. This CDR3 spans 12 amino acids. Germline V gene lookup returns CDR1 SEHNR and CDR2 FQNEAQ (reference sequence). V lost 1 base and J 9 bases, leaving 7 bases between the germline ends.

The chain joins TRBV2 to TRBJ2-5, with D possibly TRBD2 on 6 matching bases. This CDR3 has 14 residues. CDR1 and CDR2 from the germline V gene are SNHLY and FYNNEI. V shed 6 bases and J shed 5 bases, with 16 bases lying between them. CDR3 DNA: TGTGCCAGCAGCCCGGGTTCGGGGAGGGAGACCCAGTACTTC. Its protein is CASSPGSGRETQYF.

This clone was detected once. The rearrangement joins TRBV11-2 to TRBJ2-1; D is unclear. Germline CDR1 reads SGHAT; CDR2 reads FQNNGV. This CDR3 is 13 amino acids long. V was cut by 6 bases and J by 7 bases, with 13 bases left in between. Here the CDR3 reads CASSPPARNEQFF. The CDR3 DNA reads as TGTGCCAGCAGTCCTCCGGCCAGGAATGAGCAGTTCTTC. The whole variable domain, remainder taken from reference TRBV11-2 and TRBJ2-1, is EAGVAQSPRYKIIEKRQSVAFWCNPISGHATLYWYQQILGQGPKLLIQFQNNGVVDDSQLPKDRFSAERLKGVDSTLKIQPAKLEDSAVYLCASSPPARNEQFFGPGTRLTVL.

V gene TRBV2 combines with J gene TRBJ2-1; 10 nucleotides align to TRBD2. This CDR3 spans 14 amino acids. Looked up from germline, CDR1 is SNHLY and CDR2 is FYNNEI. J gave up 6 bases and V 7 bases, and 6 bases lay outside the gene matches. The CDR3 protein is CASKAGGMANEQFF. CDR3 bases: TGTGCCAGCAAAGCGGGAGGGATGGCCAATGAGCAGTTCTTC.

The V and J genes are TRBV5-1 and TRBJ2-5; no clear D. CDR3 size: 12 residues. The germline V gene encodes CDR1 SGHRS and CDR2 YFSETQ. V gave up 0 bases and J gave up 2 bases, with 2 bases separating them. CDR3 sequence: CASSLAQETQYF. The DNA for the CDR3 is TGCGCCAGCAGCTTGGCGCAAGAGACCCAGTACTTC.

This chain joins TRBV5-1 and TRBJ1-2; D ambiguous. CDR3 length: 14 residues. CDR1 and CDR2 from the germline V gene are SGHRS and YFSETQ. The V end lost 0 bases, the J end lost 2 bases, and 8 bases lay between the germline ends. The CDR3 DNA reads as TGCGCCAGCAGCTTGGATCGGGGAAACTATGGCTACACCTTC. Its translation: CASSLDRGNYGYTF. Drawing the rest from reference TRBV5-1 and TRBJ1-2, the complete variable domain is KAGVTQTPRYLIKTRGQQVTLSCSPISGHRSVSWYQQTPGQGLQFLFEYFSETQRNKGNFPGRFSGRQFSNSRSEMNVSTLELGDSALYLCASSLDRGNYGYTFGSGTRLTVV.